The rows below give T cell receptor beta chains drawn from one sample of a study of regulatory T cells in long-lasting Graves disease. TCRdb reprocessed the multiplex PCR reads via MiXCR and lists one record per CDR3 protein. Of under 500,000 distinct CDR3 sequences listed, less than 25% were seen once; the top ten hold roughly 8%. Sequencing used peripheral blood mononuclear cells (PBMCs), obtained when the disease was refractory, from a patient treated with antithyroid drugs. The receptor source for this set is a female donor with Graves disease. The CDR3 runs from the conserved cysteine through the conserved F or W. Each record gives: V gene, J gene, clone size, D gene, CDR3 protein, CDR3 DNA. The D gene is left open where the match is weak. Only some rows state a clone size, as once, few, many or a class for expanded clones.

TRBV28	TRBJ2-5	many	.	CASSLAGKETQYF	TGTGCCAGCAGTTTGGCGGGGAAGGAGACCCAGTACTTC
TRBV4-2	TRBJ2-7	.	.	CASSQEGTREHYKQYF	TGTGCCAGCAGCCAGGAGGGGACCAGGGAACACTACAAGCAGTACTTC
TRBV7-9	TRBJ2-7	many	.	CASSSKGLIYEQYF	TGTGCCAGCAGCTCTAAGGGACTGATCTACGAGCAGTACTTC
TRBV3-1	TRBJ1-3	.	TRBD1	CASSRTGGGGNTIYF	TGTGCCAGCAGCAGAACAGGGGGCGGCGGAAACACCATATATTTT
TRBV3-1	TRBJ1-1	many	.	CASSQAQGNTEAFF	TGTGCCAGCAGCCAAGCCCAGGGCAACACTGAAGCTTTCTTT
TRBV20-1	TRBJ1-5	many	.	CSARDPRSSNQPQHF	TGCAGTGCTAGAGATCCCCGCTCCAGCAATCAGCCCCAGCATTTT
TRBV12-3/TRBV12-4	TRBJ1-5	many	TRBD1	CASRDRVNQPQHF	TGTGCCAGCAGGGACAGGGTCAATCAGCCCCAGCATTTT
TRBV28	TRBJ2-5	few	.	CASSLKVPSETQYF	TGTGCCAGCAGTTTAAAAGTTCCAAGCGAGACCCAGTACTTC
TRBV6-2/TRBV6-3	TRBJ2-7	.	TRBD2	CASRKGPSSLAGGPGEQYF	TGTGCCAGCAGGAAAGGACCTAGTAGCCTAGCGGGAGGGCCGGGGGAGCAGTACTTC
TRBV15	TRBJ2-5	many	.	CATSRDSPAQETQYF	TGTGCCACCAGCAGAGATTCCCCAGCGCAAGAGACCCAGTACTTC
TRBV28	TRBJ2-7	many	.	CASSSTLLEQYF	TGTGCCAGCAGTTCGACCCTTTTGGAGCAGTACTTC
TRBV28	TRBJ1-2	many	.	CASSLGFDSYGYTF	TGTGCCAGCAGTTTAGGCTTCGACAGCTATGGCTACACCTTC
TRBV20-1	TRBJ1-2	many	TRBD1	CSATPPGTGPPRDTF	TGCAGTGCGACCCCTCCCGGGACAGGACCCCCTCGGGACACCTTC
TRBV29-1	TRBJ1-1	.	.	CSVALWGRGPNTEAFF	TGCAGCGTTGCCCTCTGGGGGAGGGGCCCGAACACTGAAGCTTTCTTT
TRBV12-5	TRBJ2-2	few	.	CASGLAGMAGELFF	TGTGCTAGTGGTTTGGCAGGGATGGCCGGGGAGCTGTTTTTT
TRBV6-1	TRBJ1-4	.	.	CAGSAGVRNEKLFF	TGTGCCGGCTCCGCCGGGGTTAGAAATGAAAAACTGTTTTTT
TRBV2	TRBJ1-2	many	.	CASSVDRNYGYTF	TGTGCCAGCAGTGTCGACAGGAACTATGGCTACACCTTC
TRBV28	TRBJ1-3	.	TRBD1	CASNRGQTPGNTIYF	TGTGCCAGCAACAGGGGACAAACACCTGGAAACACCATATATTTT
TRBV2	TRBJ2-5	many	TRBD2	CASSEDAGGLKRTQYF	TGTGCCAGCAGTGAAGACGCGGGAGGGTTGAAGAGGACCCAGTACTTC
TRBV18	TRBJ2-7	many	.	CASSGGTASYEQYF	TGTGCCAGCTCAGGCGGGACAGCCTCCTACGAGCAGTACTTC
TRBV12-3/TRBV12-4	TRBJ2-7	many	.	CASSSSGTPAYEQYF	TGTGCCAGCAGTTCCTCCGGGACGCCGGCGTACGAGCAGTACTTC
TRBV6-1	TRBJ1-1	.	.	CATRRGGSHTEAFF	TGTGCCACCCGAAGGGGAGGTTCCCACACTGAAGCTTTCTTT
TRBV7-9	TRBJ1-1	many	TRBD1	CASSRRQGMNTEAFF	TGTGCCAGCAGCCGCCGACAGGGGATGAACACTGAAGCTTTCTTT
TRBV6-9	TRBJ2-7	many	TRBD2	CASSYTPGTSGKNEQYF	TGTGCCAGCAGTTACACCCCCGGGACTAGCGGGAAGAACGAGCAGTACTTC
TRBV20-1	TRBJ2-7	.	TRBD2	CSARPGLAGHEQYF	TGCAGTGCTAGACCGGGACTAGCGGGACACGAGCAGTACTTC
TRBV28	TRBJ2-6	many	.	CASSPYSGFHSGANVLTF	TGTGCCAGCAGTCCGTACAGCGGGTTCCACTCTGGGGCCAACGTCCTGACTTTC
TRBV6-1	TRBJ1-1	few	.	CASSEISGTNTEAFF	TGTGCCAGCAGTGAAATCTCAGGAACGAACACTGAAGCTTTCTTT